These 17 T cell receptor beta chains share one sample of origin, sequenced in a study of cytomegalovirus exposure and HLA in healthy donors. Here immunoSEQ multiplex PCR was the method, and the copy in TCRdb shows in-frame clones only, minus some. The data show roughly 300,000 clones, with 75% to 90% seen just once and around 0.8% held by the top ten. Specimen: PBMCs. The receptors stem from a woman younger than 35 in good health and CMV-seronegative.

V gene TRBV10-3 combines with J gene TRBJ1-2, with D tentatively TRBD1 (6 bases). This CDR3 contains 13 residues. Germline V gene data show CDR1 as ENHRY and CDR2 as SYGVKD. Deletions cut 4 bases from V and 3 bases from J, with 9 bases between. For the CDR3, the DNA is TGTGCCATCAGTGTGACAGGATACTATGGCTACACCTTC. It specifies CAISVTGYYGYTF.

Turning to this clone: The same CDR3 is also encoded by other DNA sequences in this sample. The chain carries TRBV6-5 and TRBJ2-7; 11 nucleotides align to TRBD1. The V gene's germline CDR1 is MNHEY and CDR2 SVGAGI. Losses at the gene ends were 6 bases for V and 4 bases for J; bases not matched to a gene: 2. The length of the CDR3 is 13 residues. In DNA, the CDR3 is TGTGCCAGCAGGGACAGGGGGCTATACGAGCAGTACTTC. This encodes CASRDRGLYEQYF.

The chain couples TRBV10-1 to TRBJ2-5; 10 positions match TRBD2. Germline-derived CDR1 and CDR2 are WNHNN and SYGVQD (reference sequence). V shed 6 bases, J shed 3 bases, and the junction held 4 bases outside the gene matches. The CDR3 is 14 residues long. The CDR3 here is CASREREGEETQYF. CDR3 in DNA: TGCGCCAGCAGAGAGCGGGAGGGGGAAGAGACCCAGTACTTC.

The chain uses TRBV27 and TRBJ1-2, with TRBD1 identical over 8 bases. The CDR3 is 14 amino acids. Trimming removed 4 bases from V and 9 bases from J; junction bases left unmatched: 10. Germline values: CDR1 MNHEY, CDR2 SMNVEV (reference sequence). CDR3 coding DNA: TGTGCCAGCAGTTCGGGACAGGCAGCCTCACGCTACACCTTC. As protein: CASSSGQAASRYTF.

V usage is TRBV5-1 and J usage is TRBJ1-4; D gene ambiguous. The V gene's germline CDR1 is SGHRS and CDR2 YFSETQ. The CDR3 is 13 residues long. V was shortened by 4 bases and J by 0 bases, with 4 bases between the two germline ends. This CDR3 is CASSPSTNEKLFF. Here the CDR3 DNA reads TGCGCCAGCAGCCCATCAACTAATGAAAAACTGTTTTTT.

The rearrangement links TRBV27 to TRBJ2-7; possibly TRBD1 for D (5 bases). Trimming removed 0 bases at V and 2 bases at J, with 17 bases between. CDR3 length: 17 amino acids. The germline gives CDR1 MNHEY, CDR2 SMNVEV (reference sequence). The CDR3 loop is CASSLSGVGAIPYEQYF. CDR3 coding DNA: TGTGCCAGCAGTTTATCGGGTGTTGGGGCAATTCCCTACGAGCAGTACTTC.

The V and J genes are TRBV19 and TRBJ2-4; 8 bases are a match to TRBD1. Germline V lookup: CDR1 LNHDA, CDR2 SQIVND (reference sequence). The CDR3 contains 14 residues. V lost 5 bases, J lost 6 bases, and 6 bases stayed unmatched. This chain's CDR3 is CASSPSGGRNIQYF. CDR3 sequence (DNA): TGTGCCAGTAGTCCGTCAGGGGGCAGAAACATTCAGTACTTC.

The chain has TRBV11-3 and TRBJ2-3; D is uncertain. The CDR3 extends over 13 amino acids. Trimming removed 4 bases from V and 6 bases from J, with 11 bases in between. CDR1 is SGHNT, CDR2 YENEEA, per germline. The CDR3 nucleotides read TGTGCCAGCAGCTCCTTAGAGGATGATACGCAGTATTTT. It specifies CASSSLEDDTQYF.

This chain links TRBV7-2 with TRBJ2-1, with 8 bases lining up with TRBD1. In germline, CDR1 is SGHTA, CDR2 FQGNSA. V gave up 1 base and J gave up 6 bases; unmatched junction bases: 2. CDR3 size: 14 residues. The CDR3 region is CASSLETGVNEQFF. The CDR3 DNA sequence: TGTGCCAGCAGCTTAGAGACAGGGGTCAATGAGCAGTTCTTC.

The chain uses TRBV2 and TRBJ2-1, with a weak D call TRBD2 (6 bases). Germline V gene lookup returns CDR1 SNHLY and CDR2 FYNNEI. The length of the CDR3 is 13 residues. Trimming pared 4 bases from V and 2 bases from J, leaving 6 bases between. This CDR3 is CASSASAYNEQFF. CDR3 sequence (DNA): TGTGCCAGCAGTGCTAGCGCCTACAATGAGCAGTTCTTC.

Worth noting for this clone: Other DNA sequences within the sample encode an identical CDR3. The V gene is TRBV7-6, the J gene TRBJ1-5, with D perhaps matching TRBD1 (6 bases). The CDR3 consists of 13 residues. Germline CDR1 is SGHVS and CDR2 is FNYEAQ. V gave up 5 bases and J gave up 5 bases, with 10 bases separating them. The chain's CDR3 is CASSKQGDQPQHF. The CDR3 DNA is TGTGCCAGCAGCAAACAGGGAGATCAGCCCCAGCATTTT.

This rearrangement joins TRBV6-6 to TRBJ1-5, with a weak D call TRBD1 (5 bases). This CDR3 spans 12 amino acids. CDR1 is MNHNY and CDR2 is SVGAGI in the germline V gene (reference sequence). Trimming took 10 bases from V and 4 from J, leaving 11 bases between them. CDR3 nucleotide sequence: TGTGCCATCCAGGGAAGGAATCAGCCCCAGCATTTT. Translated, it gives CAIQGRNQPQHF.

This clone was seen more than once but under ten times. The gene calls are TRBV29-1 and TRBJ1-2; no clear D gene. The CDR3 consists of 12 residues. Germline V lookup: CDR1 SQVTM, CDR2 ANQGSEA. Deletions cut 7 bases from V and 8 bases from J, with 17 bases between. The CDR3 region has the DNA TGCAGCGCCACTCAGGCCAGTGAGGGCTACACCTTC. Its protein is CSATQASEGYTF. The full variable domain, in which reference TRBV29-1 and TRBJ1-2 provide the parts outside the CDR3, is SAVISQKPSRDICQRGTSLTIQCQVDSQVTMMFWYRQQPGQSLTLIATANQGSEATYESGFVIDKFPISRPNLTFSTLTVSNMSPEDSSIYLCSATQASEGYTFGSGTRLTVV.

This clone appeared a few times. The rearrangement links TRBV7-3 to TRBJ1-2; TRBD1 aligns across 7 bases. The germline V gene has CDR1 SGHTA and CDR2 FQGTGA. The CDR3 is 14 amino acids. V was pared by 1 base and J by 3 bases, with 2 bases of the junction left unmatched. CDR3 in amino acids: CASSLRDRDYGYTF. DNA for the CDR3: TGTGCCAGCAGCTTAAGGGACAGAGACTATGGCTACACCTTC.

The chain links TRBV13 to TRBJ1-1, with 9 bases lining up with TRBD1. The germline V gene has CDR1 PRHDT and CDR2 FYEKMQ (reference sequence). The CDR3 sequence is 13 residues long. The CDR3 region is CAGTRTGATEAFF. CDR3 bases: TGTGCGGGTACTCGGACAGGGGCTACTGAAGCTTTCTTT.

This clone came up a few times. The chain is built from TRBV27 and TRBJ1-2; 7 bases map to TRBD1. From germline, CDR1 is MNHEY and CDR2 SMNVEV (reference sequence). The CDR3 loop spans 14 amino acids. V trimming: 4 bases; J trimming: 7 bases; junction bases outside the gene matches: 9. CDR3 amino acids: CASSSPRQGVGYTF. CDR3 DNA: TGTGCCAGCAGTTCGCCCCGACAGGGCGTTGGCTACACCTTC.

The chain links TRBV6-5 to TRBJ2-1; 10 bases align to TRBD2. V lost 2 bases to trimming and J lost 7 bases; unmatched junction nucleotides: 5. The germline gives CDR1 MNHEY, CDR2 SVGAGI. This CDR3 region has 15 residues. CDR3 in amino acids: CASSYEREGWNEQFF. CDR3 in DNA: TGTGCCAGCAGTTACGAGCGGGAGGGTTGGAATGAGCAGTTCTTC.